The 28 T cell receptor beta chains in this list originate from one sample, sequenced in a study of post-analysis software for immune sequencing data. Antigens for these TCRs are unknown. Sequencing libraries made from TCR beta cDNA carried unique molecular identifiers. In TCRdb, the PCR reads were re-called with MiXCR into one record per CDR3 protein. The data contain approximately 730,000 distinct CDR3 sequences, around 45% of them singletons. Study conclusions and caveats: When patients were compared with controls, a handful of TRBV segments were more frequent, TRBV5-6, TRBV5-1 and TRBV20-1 among them.

The sequenced material came from blood. The source is a girl aged 5 to 17 with multiple sclerosis.

The gene calls are TRBV15 and TRBJ2-4; TRBD2 aligns across 12 bases. Near its end, the DNA agrees better with TRBJ2-7, so the J call may be wrong. This CDR3 has 16 residues. Germline V CDR1 and CDR2: LNHNV, YYDKDF (reference sequence). The chain's CDR3 is CATSRLTSGSAGEQYF. Here the CDR3 DNA reads TGTGCCACCAGCAGACTGACTAGCGGGAGCGCTGGCGAGCAGTACTTC.

This clonotype was counted between two and nine times. The chain uses TRBV11-1 and TRBJ1-1; possible D gene TRBD1, 6 bases. This CDR3 region has 14 residues. V was clipped by 7 bases and J by 4 bases, with 16 bases between them. CDR1 SGHAT and CDR2 FQDESV come from the germline V gene (reference sequence). CDR3 nucleotide sequence: TGTGCCAGCAAGAAGGACAGCTACGGCACTGAAGCTTTCTTT. Translating gives CASKKDSYGTEAFF.

CDR3: CRGRRSGSETQYF. CDR3 coding DNA: TGCAGGGGACGACGAAGCGGGTCAGAGACCCAGTACTTC. The J gene is TRBJ2-5, the V gene TRBV20-1, with D possibly being TRBD2 (6 bases). This CDR3 has 13 residues. Germline V gene sequence: CDR1 DFQATT, CDR2 SNEGSKA (reference sequence).

The V call is TRBV7-6, the J call TRBJ1-2, with D possibly being TRBD1 (6 bases). Germline values: CDR1 SGHVS, CDR2 FNYEAQ. V was pared by 5 bases and J by 6 bases, with 16 bases between. This CDR3 has 14 residues. CDR3: CASSPAGHLHGYTF. CDR3 nucleotides: TGTGCCAGCAGCCCCGCGGGACATTTGCATGGCTACACCTTC.

The CDR3 bases are TGTGCCACCCGAGGGGGCGGGAGTGTTGGCTCCTACAATGAGCAGTTCTTC. Its protein product is CATRGGGSVGSYNEQFF. This chain connects TRBV2 to TRBJ2-1; D is perhaps TRBD1 or TRBD2 (7 bases each). Germline V gene sequence: CDR1 SNHLY, CDR2 FYNNEI. V gave up 10 bases and J gave up 0 bases, with 22 bases separating them. This CDR3 region has 17 residues.

V gene TRBV5-1 combines with J gene TRBJ1-2; 8 nucleotides match TRBD1. J was trimmed by 4 bases and V by 5 bases; bases with no gene match: 13. CDR3 length equals 16 residues. The germline V gene encodes CDR1 SGHRS and CDR2 YFSETQ. The CDR3: CASREVMTGEAYGYTF. CDR3 bases: TGCGCCAGCAGAGAGGTGATGACAGGGGAGGCCTATGGCTACACCTTC.

This CDR3 reads CARQTPGLLPSSYNEQFF. CDR3 bases: TGTGCCAGACAGACACCCGGTCTTTTGCCCAGCTCCTACAATGAGCAGTTCTTC. The V call is TRBV21-1, the J call TRBJ2-1; the table calls TRBD1, which could not be checked here. TRBV21-1 is flagged as a pseudogene. This CDR3 comprises 18 residues.

This chain joins TRBV6-5 and TRBJ2-7; D assignment may be TRBD1 or TRBD2 (5 bases each). V was cut by 4 bases and J by 2 bases, with 12 bases left in between. Per germline, CDR1 MNHEY and CDR2 SVGAGI. This CDR3 comprises 14 residues. Written as DNA, the CDR3 is TGTGCCAGCAGTTTCTCCACGGGGCCCTACGAGCAGTACTTC. Its translation: CASSFSTGPYEQYF.

This sequence joins TRBV3-1 and TRBJ2-5; 8 positions agree with TRBD2. Germline lookup yields CDR1 LGHDT and CDR2 YNNKEL (reference sequence). J was trimmed by 4 bases and V by 1 base; bases with no gene match: 5. This CDR3 contains 15 residues. The CDR3 region is CASSQAGGGGETQYF. Here the CDR3 DNA reads TGTGCCAGCAGCCAAGCGGGAGGGGGAGGAGAGACCCAGTACTTC.

The rearrangement uses TRBV20-1 and TRBJ2-4; 11 positions match TRBD2. The ends lost 5 bases at V and 6 bases at J; junction bases unmatched: 3. CDR3 length: 13 amino acids. CDR1 and CDR2 (germline): DFQATT, SNEGSKA (reference sequence). This CDR3 is CSAFLAGGNIQYF. The CDR3, as DNA: TGCAGTGCTTTCCTAGCGGGGGGAAACATTCAGTACTTC.

The rearrangement links TRBV3-1 to TRBJ2-7; D remains ambiguous. The CDR3 loop spans 11 amino acids. CDR1 and CDR2 from the germline V gene are LGHDT and YNNKEL (reference sequence). The V end was cut by 2 bases, the J end by 4 bases, with 3 bases between. The CDR3 DNA follows: TGTGCCAGCAGCCAAATGTACGAGCAGTACTTC. Residues: CASSQMYEQYF.

The chain uses TRBV4-3 and TRBJ2-1; TRBD2 agrees at 7 bases. This CDR3 has 16 residues. CDR1 LGHNA and CDR2 YSLEER come from the germline V gene. V lost 2 bases, J lost 4 bases, and 8 bases stayed unmatched. CDR3 residues: CASSQSLGLEYNEQFF. In DNA form, the CDR3 reads TGCGCCAGCAGCCAAAGTTTAGGACTAGAGTACAATGAGCAGTTCTTC.

This sequence joins TRBV7-2 and TRBJ1-1; no definite D call. The germline V gene has CDR1 SGHTA and CDR2 FQGNSA. The V end was cut by 5 bases, the J end by 3 bases, with 13 bases between. The CDR3 has 14 residues. CDR3 DNA: TGTGCCAGCAGCGCCGAAGTAGTCTACACTGAAGCTTTCTTT. As protein: CASSAEVVYTEAFF.

The CDR3 bases are TGTGCCACCAGGGGCGGGCCCAATGAGCAGTTCTTC. It translates to CATRGGPNEQFF. V and J are TRBV6-8 and TRBJ2-1; weak D call: TRBD1 (6 bases). V gave up 10 bases and J gave up 6 bases, with 13 bases separating them. This CDR3 spans 12 amino acids. Germline loops: CDR1 MNHGY, CDR2 SAAAGT.

This chain links TRBV5-1 with TRBJ2-1; 8 bases align to TRBD2. The V gene end was trimmed by 0 bases and the J gene end by 7 bases; junction bases not matched to a gene: 3. There are 14 residues in the CDR3. Germline CDR1 is SGHRS and CDR2 is YFSETQ. Here the CDR3 DNA reads TGCGCCAGCAGCTTGGTCGGACTAGCAAATGAGCAGTTCTTC. Translating it yields CASSLVGLANEQFF.

This clonotype has only a few counts. The chain combines TRBV29-1 with TRBJ2-1; 15 nucleotides agree with TRBD2. After removal of 2 bases from V and 9 bases from J, the junction contained 5 bases not matched to a gene. Germline lookup yields CDR1 SQVTM and CDR2 ANQGSEA. The CDR3 loop spans 15 amino acids. The CDR3, as DNA: TGCAGCGTTGAAAAGGGGGGACTAGCGGGAGGTGAGCAGTTCTTC. As protein: CSVEKGGLAGGEQFF.

A few counts support this clonotype. The chain uses TRBV9 and TRBJ2-2; 8 nucleotides align to TRBD1. Germline V gene data show CDR1 as SGDLS and CDR2 as YYNGEE. After removal of 4 bases from V and 0 bases from J, the junction contained 8 bases not matched to a gene. This CDR3 spans 17 amino acids. Here the CDR3 reads CASSQPQGAANTGELFF. The CDR3 region has the DNA TGTGCCAGCAGCCAACCTCAGGGGGCGGCGAACACCGGGGAGCTGTTTTTT.

A few counts support this clonotype. The CDR3 nucleotides read TGCAGTGCTAGAGATTTACGTCGGGGTGAGCAGTACTTC. Translation gives CSARDLRRGEQYF. This chain connects TRBV20-1 to TRBJ2-7; D may be TRBD2 (5 bases). The CDR3 consists of 13 residues. Germline V CDR1 and CDR2: DFQATT, SNEGSKA (reference sequence). V was clipped by 0 bases and J by 7 bases, with 13 bases between them.

This clonotype was counted only a few times. The CDR3 nucleotides read TGTGCCAGCAGCGTAGGGGACAGGGCCGGTGAGCAGTTCTTC. Its protein is CASSVGDRAGEQFF. The chain employs TRBV9 and TRBJ2-1, with 9 bases lining up with TRBD1. The junction had 4 bases not matched to a gene; V was cut back by 0 bases and J by 9 bases. The CDR3 length is 14 residues. Germline V lookup: CDR1 SGDLS, CDR2 YYNGEE.

The V and J genes are TRBV6-1 and TRBJ2-5; D is tentatively TRBD1 or TRBD2 (5 bases each). This CDR3 has 14 amino acids. Germline loops: CDR1 MNHNS, CDR2 SASEGT. Trimming cost V 6 bases and J 3 bases, with 14 bases left between them. The CDR3 here is CASRGTSIEETQYF. CDR3 coding DNA: TGTGCCAGCAGGGGGACCTCAATCGAAGAGACCCAGTACTTC.

The rearrangement joins TRBV5-1 to TRBJ2-5; 10 bases agree with TRBD2. CDR3 length: 16 residues. V lost 0 bases, J lost 4 bases, and 6 bases stayed unmatched. Germline V gene sequence: CDR1 SGHRS, CDR2 YFSETQ. The DNA of the CDR3 is TGCGCCAGCAGCTTGGCCGGCAGACTAGCGGGAGAGACCCAGTACTTC. This gives the protein CASSLAGRLAGETQYF.

The chain recombines TRBV5-1 with TRBJ1-6; D remains unclear. Germline values: CDR1 SGHRS, CDR2 YFSETQ. The V and J ends lost 1 base and 7 bases respectively, with 12 bases between them. The CDR3 length is 15 residues. CDR3 DNA sequence: TGCGCCAGCAGCTTGAACACGGCAGTAAATTCACCCCTCCACTTT. This sequence encodes CASSLNTAVNSPLHF.

In nucleotides, the CDR3 is TGTGCCAGCAGCTCACAGGGACAGGCCAGCGGTGATTTCTTT. This codes for CASSSQGQASGDFF. This chain uses TRBV7-9 with TRBJ1-1, with 8 bases aligning to TRBD1. V shed 4 bases and J 13 bases; nucleotides not matched to a gene: 14. The CDR3 sequence is 14 residues long. CDR1 is SEHNR, CDR2 FQNEAQ, per germline (reference sequence).

This clonotype was recorded many times. This chain joins TRBV4-3 and TRBJ2-1; possibly TRBD1 for D (5 bases). The V gene lost 0 bases and the J gene lost 2 bases, with 14 bases spanning the gap. Per the germline V gene, CDR1 is LGHNA and CDR2 is YSLEER. This CDR3 has 17 amino acids. CDR3: CASSQDGSGKPYNEQFF. The CDR3 DNA is TGCGCCAGCAGCCAAGATGGATCAGGGAAACCCTACAATGAGCAGTTCTTC.

The genes are TRBV4-2 and TRBJ2-3, with D perhaps matching TRBD2 (6 bases). Trimming took 3 bases from V and 0 from J, leaving 13 bases between them. Germline V gives CDR1 LGHNA, CDR2 YNFKEQ. The CDR3 length is 16 residues. CDR3 protein: CASSQVGGTSTDTQYF. The CDR3 region has the DNA TGTGCCAGCAGCCAGGTGGGCGGGACGAGCACAGATACGCAGTATTTT.

Here the CDR3 DNA reads TGTGCCAGCACCCTGGACCTTTGGACTGAGCAGTTCTTC. Amino acid sequence: CASTLDLWTEQFF. The rearrangement joins TRBV12-3 or TRBV12-4 to TRBJ2-1; D is undetermined. V lost 7 bases, J lost 9 bases, and 16 bases lay in between. CDR3 length: 13 amino acids.

The chain is built from TRBV29-1 and TRBJ2-7; a possible D gene is TRBD1 (6 bases). The CDR3 runs to 15 residues. Looked up from germline, CDR1 is SQVTM and CDR2 is ANQGSEA. Trimming removed 7 bases from V and 7 bases from J, with 26 bases in between. DNA for the CDR3: TGCAGCGCGGGCTTACAGGGTGGGCCCTACAATGAGCAGTACTTC. It translates to CSAGLQGGPYNEQYF.

V gene TRBV6-1 combines with J gene TRBJ2-3; maybe TRBD2 (5 bases). Trimming removed 0 bases at V and 0 bases at J, with 10 bases between. CDR3 length: 16 amino acids. CDR1 and CDR2 (germline): MNHNS, SASEGT. The CDR3 loop reads CASSEALRGSTDTQYF. The CDR3 DNA sequence: TGTGCCAGCAGTGAAGCGCTTCGCGGGAGCACAGATACGCAGTATTTT.